This T cell receptor beta chain was found in a study of long-term antiretroviral therapy in people with HIV. Trimming removed 4 bases from V and 7 bases from J; junction bases left unmatched: 5. The CDR3 has 14 amino acids. Germline lookup yields CDR1 MGHRA and CDR2 YSYEKL. Concerning this clone: Its antigen is still unknown.

Study-wide findings and caveats: Pre-ART expanded TRB clones stayed dominant throughout, though often decreasing after ART.

The libraries were made with immunoSEQ v3.0 at survey level. Data came from immunoSEQ multiplex PCR; TCRdb stores just in-frame clones and leaves some out. Of some 40,000 clones detected, around 83% appear once; the ten largest clones hold roughly 5.8%. The genes are TRBV4-1 and TRBJ1-1; 11 bases are a match to TRBD1. The TCR comes from a young man with HIV. The sample in question was unsorted PBMCs, obtained 1 year after starting antiretroviral therapy. CDR3 sequence: CASSPRDRGFEAFF. CDR3 in DNA: TGCGCCAGCAGCCCCCGGGACAGGGGGTTTGAAGCTTTCTTT.